This entry lists 8 T cell receptor beta chains sequenced from one sample in a study of T-cell memory formation after mild COVID-19. TCRdb reanalysed the 5' RACE reads using MiXCR and keeps one entry per CDR3 protein. The sample includes some 120,000 distinct CDR3 sequences, more than 15% of them seen just once. What was sequenced was PBMCs or a T cell subset sorted from them (not recorded which). The receptor set was obtained from a man between 18 and 35 years old who had mild COVID-19 (a few samples of this study predate the infection). Cell type and time point are not known.

The rearrangement links TRBV7-9 to TRBJ2-5; a weak D match, TRBD2 (5 bases). The CDR3 runs to 15 residues. V lost 6 bases and J 0 bases, leaving 14 bases between the germline ends. Germline assignment: CDR1 SEHNR and CDR2 FQNEAQ (reference sequence). The DNA for the CDR3 is TGTGCCAGCAGTAGGACTGGAAAGTACCAAGAGACCCAGTACTTC. Translating gives CASSRTGKYQETQYF.

The chain employs TRBV7-9 and TRBJ2-2; no clear D. The CDR3 consists of 13 residues. V was cut by 3 bases and J by 4 bases, with 6 bases left in between. Germline V gene data show CDR1 as SEHNR and CDR2 as FQNEAQ (reference sequence). The CDR3 reads CASSFYSTGELFF. The CDR3 coding sequence is TGTGCCAGCAGCTTCTACAGCACCGGGGAGCTGTTTTTT.

This chain's CDR3 is CASSYKSGTGDNQPQHF. CDR3 coding DNA: TGTGCCAGCAGTTACAAATCCGGGACAGGGGACAATCAGCCCCAGCATTTT. The gene calls are TRBV6-2 or TRBV6-3 and TRBJ1-5; TRBD1 matches 10 bases. J was trimmed by 3 bases and V by 2 bases; bases with no gene match: 7. Germline CDR1 is MNHEY and CDR2 is SVGEGT. The CDR3 extends over 17 amino acids.

The rearrangement joins TRBV24-1 to TRBJ2-2; tentatively, D is TRBD2 (6 bases). The CDR3 length is 17 residues. Germline V gives CDR1 KGHDR, CDR2 SFDVKD. Trimming removed 3 bases from V and 3 bases from J, with 16 bases in between. CDR3 protein: CATSDPRHSGDTGELFF. For the CDR3, the DNA is TGTGCCACCAGTGATCCTAGACACTCGGGGGACACCGGGGAGCTGTTTTTT.

This clonotype has just a few counts. This chain connects TRBV7-2 to TRBJ1-1; 10 bases match TRBD1. This CDR3 has 16 amino acids. Germline V gives CDR1 SGHTA, CDR2 FQGNSA. The V gene end was trimmed by 1 base and the J gene end by 1 base; junction bases not matched to a gene: 3. Written as DNA, the CDR3 is TGTGCCAGCAGCTTAGATAGGGACAGGGGGAACACTGAAGCTTTCTTT. This sequence encodes CASSLDRDRGNTEAFF.

This CDR3 is CASREPGQGAYIQYF. The CDR3 DNA reads TGTGCCAGCAGGGAGCCGGGACAGGGGGCATACATTCAGTACTTC. This chain links TRBV6-2 or TRBV6-3 with TRBJ2-4, with TRBD1 matching 12 bases. The J segment lost 8 bases and the V segment lost 6 bases, leaving 8 bases of the junction unmatched. The CDR3 is made up of 15 amino acids. CDR1 MNHEY and CDR2 SVGEGT come from the germline V gene.

This clonotype was seen more than once but under ten times. The chain carries TRBV20-1 and TRBJ2-3, with 8 bases lining up with TRBD2. The germline V gene has CDR1 DFQATT and CDR2 SNEGSKA (reference sequence). The CDR3 runs to 15 residues. V dropped 4 bases and J dropped 1; count of bases not matched to a gene: 7. CDR3 DNA sequence: TGCAGTGCTACTCGCGGGGGGCGGGGCACAGATACGCAGTATTTT. Residues: CSATRGGRGTDTQYF.

A few counts support this clonotype. CDR3 region: CASSPASGEYNEQFF. The CDR3, as DNA: TGTGCCAGCAGCCCTGCTAGCGGGGAGTACAATGAGCAGTTCTTC. V is TRBV7-3 and J is TRBJ2-1; 9 bases are a match to TRBD2. This CDR3 is 15 amino acids long. V lost 5 bases and J lost 4; bases outside the gene matches: 6. Germline values: CDR1 SGHTA, CDR2 FQGTGA.